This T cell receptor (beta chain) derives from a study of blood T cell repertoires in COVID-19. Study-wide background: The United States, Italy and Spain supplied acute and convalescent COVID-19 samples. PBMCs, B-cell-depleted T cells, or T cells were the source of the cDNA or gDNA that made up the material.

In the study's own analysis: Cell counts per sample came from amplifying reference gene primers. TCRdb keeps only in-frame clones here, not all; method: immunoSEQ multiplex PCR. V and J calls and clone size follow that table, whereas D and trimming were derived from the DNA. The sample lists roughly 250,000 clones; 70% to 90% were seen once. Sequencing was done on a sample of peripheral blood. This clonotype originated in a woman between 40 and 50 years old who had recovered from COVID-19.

The CDR3 sequence is CASSQERSQPQHF. CDR3 nucleotide sequence: TGTGCCAGCAGCCAGGAAAGGAGTCAGCCCCAGCATTTT. V and J are TRBV3-1 (or the pseudogene TRBV3-2) and TRBJ1-5, with D uncertain. V lost 3 bases to trimming and J lost 6 bases, with 9 bases between them. The germline CDR1 and CDR2 sequences are LGHDT and YNNKEL (reference sequence). The CDR3 is made up of 13 amino acids.